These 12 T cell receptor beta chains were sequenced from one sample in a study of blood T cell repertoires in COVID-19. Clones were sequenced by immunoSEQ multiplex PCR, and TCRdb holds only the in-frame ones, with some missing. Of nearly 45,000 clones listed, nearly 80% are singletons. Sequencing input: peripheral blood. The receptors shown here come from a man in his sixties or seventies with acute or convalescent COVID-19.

The CDR3 loop is CASGQGRETQYF. CDR3 bases: TGTGCCAGCGGACAGGGCCGTGAGACCCAGTACTTC. V usage is TRBV12-3 or TRBV12-4 and J usage is TRBJ2-5, with TRBD1 identical over 8 bases. The CDR3 runs 12 residues. The J segment lost 5 bases and the V segment lost 8 bases, leaving 4 bases of the junction unmatched.

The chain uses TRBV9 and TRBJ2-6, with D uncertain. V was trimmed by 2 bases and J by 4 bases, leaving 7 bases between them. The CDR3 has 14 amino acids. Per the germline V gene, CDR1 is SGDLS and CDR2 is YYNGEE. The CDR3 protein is CASSVQSGANVLTF. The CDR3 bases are TGTGCCAGCAGCGTCCAAAGCGGGGCCAACGTCCTGACTTTC.

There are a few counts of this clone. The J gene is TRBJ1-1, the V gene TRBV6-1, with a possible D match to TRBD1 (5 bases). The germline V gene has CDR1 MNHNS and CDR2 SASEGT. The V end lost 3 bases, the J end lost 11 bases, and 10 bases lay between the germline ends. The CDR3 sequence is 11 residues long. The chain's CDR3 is CASSEGRGAFF. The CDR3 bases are TGTGCCAGCAGTGAGGGAAGGGGTGCTTTCTTT.

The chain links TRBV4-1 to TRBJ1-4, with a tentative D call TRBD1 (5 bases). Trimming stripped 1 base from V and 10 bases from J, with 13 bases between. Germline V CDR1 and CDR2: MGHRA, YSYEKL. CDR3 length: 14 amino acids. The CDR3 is CASSQAEAGGKLFF. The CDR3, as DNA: TGCGCCAGCAGCCAAGCGGAGGCCGGGGGAAAACTGTTTTTT.

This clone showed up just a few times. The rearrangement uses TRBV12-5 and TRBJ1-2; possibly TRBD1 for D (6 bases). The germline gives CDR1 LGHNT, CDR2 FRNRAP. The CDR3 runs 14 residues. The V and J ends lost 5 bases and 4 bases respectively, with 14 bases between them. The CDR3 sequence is CASGKGGLSYGYTF. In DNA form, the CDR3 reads TGTGCTAGTGGTAAGGGGGGGCTCAGCTATGGCTACACCTTC.

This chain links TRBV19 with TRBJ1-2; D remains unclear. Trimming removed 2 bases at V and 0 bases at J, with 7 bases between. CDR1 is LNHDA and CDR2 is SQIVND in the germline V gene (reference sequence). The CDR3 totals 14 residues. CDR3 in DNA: TGTGCCAGTAGTATAACCGGGACTAACTATGGCTACACCTTC. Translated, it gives CASSITGTNYGYTF.

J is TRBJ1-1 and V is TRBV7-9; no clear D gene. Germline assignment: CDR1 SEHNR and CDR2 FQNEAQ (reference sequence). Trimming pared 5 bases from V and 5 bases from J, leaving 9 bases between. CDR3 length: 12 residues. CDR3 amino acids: CASSPRRTEAFF. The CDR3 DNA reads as TGTGCCAGCAGCCCGCGGCGGACTGAAGCTTTCTTT.

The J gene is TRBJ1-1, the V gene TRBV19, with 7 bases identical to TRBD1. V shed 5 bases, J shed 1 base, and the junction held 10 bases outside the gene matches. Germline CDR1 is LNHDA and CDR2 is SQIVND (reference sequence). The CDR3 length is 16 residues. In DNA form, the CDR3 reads TGTGCCAGTAGTTCACCCCGGGACAGCTCGAACACTGAAGCTTTCTTT. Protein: CASSSPRDSSNTEAFF.

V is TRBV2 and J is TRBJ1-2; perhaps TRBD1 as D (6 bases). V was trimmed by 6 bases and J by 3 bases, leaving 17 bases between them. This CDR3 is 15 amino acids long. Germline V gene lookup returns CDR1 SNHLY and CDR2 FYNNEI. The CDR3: CASRALNRVDYGYTF. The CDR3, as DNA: TGTGCCAGCAGGGCCCTCAACAGGGTCGACTATGGCTACACCTTC.

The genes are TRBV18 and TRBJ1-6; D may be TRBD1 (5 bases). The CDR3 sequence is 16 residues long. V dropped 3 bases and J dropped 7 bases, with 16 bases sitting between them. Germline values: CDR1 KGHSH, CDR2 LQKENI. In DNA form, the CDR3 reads TGTGCCAGCTCACCTGATCAGGGAGGATGGAATTCACCCCTCCACTTT. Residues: CASSPDQGGWNSPLHF.

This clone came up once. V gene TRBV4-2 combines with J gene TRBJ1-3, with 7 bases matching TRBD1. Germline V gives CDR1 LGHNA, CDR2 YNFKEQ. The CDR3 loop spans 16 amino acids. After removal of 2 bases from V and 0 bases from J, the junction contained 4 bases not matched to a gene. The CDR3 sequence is CASSQNRGASGNTIYF. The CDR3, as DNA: TGTGCCAGCAGCCAAAACAGGGGAGCCTCTGGAAACACCATATATTTT.

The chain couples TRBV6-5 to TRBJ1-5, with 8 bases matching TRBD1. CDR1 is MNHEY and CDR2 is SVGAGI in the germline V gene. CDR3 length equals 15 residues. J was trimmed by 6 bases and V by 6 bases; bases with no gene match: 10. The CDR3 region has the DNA TGTGCCAGCAGCCTTGGACAGGGTATGGGTCAGCCCCAGCATTTT. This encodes CASSLGQGMGQPQHF.